This T cell receptor (beta chain) stems from a study of beta chain features in type 1 diabetes. Findings and caveats of the study: TCRB CDR3s were moderately but significantly shorter in Type 1 diabetes patients in all four CD4+ subsets. Insertions were fewer and deletions more numerous at VDJ junctions in type 1 diabetes patients.

The germline V and J ends were trimmed by 0 bases and 3 bases, with 10 bases remaining between them. From germline, CDR1 is SGHRS and CDR2 YFSETQ. The CDR3 spans 15 residues. As every portion of the isolated RNA was reverse transcribed, the sequencing read expressed TCRB transcripts. Produced via immunoSEQ multiplex PCR; TCRdb's table is partial and in-frame only. The table records more than 300,000 clones, 8% of them present only once. Notes on this clone: The antigen is undetermined.

The chain recombines TRBV5-1 with TRBJ2-1, with a weak D call TRBD2 (6 bases). The sequence was obtained from a woman aged 18-30 years in good health. Material for sequencing was central memory CD4+ T cells from blood. In nucleotides, the CDR3 is TGCGCCAGCAGCTTGGGACTAGGAGACTACAATGAGCAGTTCTTC. As protein: CASSLGLGDYNEQFF.